The 13 T cell receptor beta chains in this list originate from one sample, sequenced in a study of T cells in Graves' hyperthyroidism and ophthalmopathy. Amplification of TCR beta CDR3 regions was performed using RNA transcripts as template. A first-round RT-PCR of the TCR CDR3 used the HTBI primer set. MiXCR, applied by TCRdb to the multiplex PCR reads, yields one record per CDR3 protein. The data hold roughly 650,000 distinct CDR3 sequences, with around 15% observed a single time. The source material was blood. The receptor source for this set is a middle-aged woman with Graves' ophthalmopathy.

This clonotype was recorded a few times. This CDR3 reads CASSATSGGAAETQYF. In nucleotides, the CDR3 is TGTGCCAGTAGTGCAACTAGCGGGGGGGCCGCGGAGACCCAGTACTTC. The chain has TRBV19 and TRBJ2-5; 13 bases align to TRBD2. Trimming at V came to 5 bases and at J to 5 bases, leaving 8 bases not matched to a gene. The CDR3 spans 16 residues. Germline CDR1 reads LNHDA; CDR2 reads SQIVND (reference sequence).

DNA for the CDR3: TGTGCTAGTACAGGAGGCGGGAGCAATCAGCCCCAGCATTTT. It translates to CASTGGGSNQPQHF. The chain recombines TRBV12-5 with TRBJ1-5; perhaps TRBD1 as D (5 bases). The CDR3 consists of 14 residues. Trimming pared 8 bases from V and 1 base from J, leaving 12 bases between. Germline values: CDR1 LGHNT, CDR2 FRNRAP.

The rearrangement uses TRBV7-3 and TRBJ2-2; the match to TRBD1 covers 10 bases. CDR1 is SGHTA and CDR2 is FQGTGA in the germline V gene. The trim removed 3 bases at V and 0 bases at J, leaving 13 bases unmatched. This CDR3 is 20 amino acids long. CDR3 amino acids: CASSLSGTGVRWANTGELFF. CDR3 nucleotides: TGTGCCAGCAGCTTGTCCGGGACAGGGGTTCGGTGGGCGAACACCGGGGAGCTGTTTTTT.

The chain links TRBV27 to TRBJ1-4; perhaps TRBD1 as D (5 bases). The germline gives CDR1 MNHEY, CDR2 SMNVEV (reference sequence). V shed 9 bases and J shed 6 bases, with 17 bases lying between them. CDR3 length: 14 amino acids. The CDR3, as DNA: TGTGCCAGTTCCCGGGGGAAGGGGTATGAAAAACTGTTTTTT. Its protein product is CASSRGKGYEKLFF.

This clonotype occurred many times. This chain connects TRBV11-2 to TRBJ2-7; possibly TRBD1 for D (6 bases). Germline V CDR1 and CDR2: SGHAT, FQNNGV. The germline V and J ends were trimmed by 5 bases and 1 base, with 9 bases remaining between them. This CDR3 spans 13 amino acids. The CDR3 DNA is TGTGCCAGCAGCCACGGACAGTCCTACGAGCAGTACTTC. This gives the protein CASSHGQSYEQYF. Full variable domain (remainder filled in from reference TRBV11-2 and TRBJ2-7): EAGVAQSPRYKIIEKRQSVAFWCNPISGHATLYWYQQILGQGPKLLIQFQNNGVVDDSQLPKDRFSAERLKGVDSTLKIQPAKLEDSAVYLCASSHGQSYEQYFGPGTRLTVT.

Points on this clonotype: A junction end diverges from the germline sequence, so it may reflect a read error. V gene TRBV18 combines with J gene TRBJ2-5, with D tentatively TRBD1 (6 bases). Germline V CDR1 and CDR2: KGHSH, LQKENI. This CDR3 has 14 residues. CDR3 coding DNA: TGTGCCAGCCCACCAGGGGAGACGATGGAGACCCAGTACTTC. Translated, it gives CASPPGETMETQYF.

This clonotype was detected ten times or more. The chain has TRBV3-1 and TRBJ1-1; D may be TRBD1 (6 bases). The CDR3 has 15 amino acids. Trimming pared 8 bases from V and 1 base from J, leaving 17 bases between. Germline V lookup: CDR1 LGHDT, CDR2 YNNKEL (reference sequence). CDR3 loop: CASRRTGTRNTEAFF. The DNA of the CDR3 is TGTGCCAGCCGTAGAACAGGGACGAGGAACACTGAAGCTTTCTTT.

This clonotype occurred many times. The V and J genes are TRBV5-1 and TRBJ2-1, with D unclear. Trimming took 0 bases from V and 6 from J, leaving 10 bases between them. The CDR3 is made up of 14 amino acids. The germline V gene encodes CDR1 SGHRS and CDR2 YFSETQ. CDR3 in DNA: TGCGCCAGCAGCTTGGTAACAGCCTCCAATGAGCAGTTCTTC. Protein sequence: CASSLVTASNEQFF.

In its sample, this clonotype was seen a few times. J is TRBJ2-7 and V is TRBV12-3 or TRBV12-4; no clear D gene. The germline V and J ends were trimmed by 5 bases and 2 bases, with 10 bases remaining between them. This CDR3 comprises 13 residues. The CDR3 bases are TGTGCCAGCAGTCCCCGCGCGCCCTACGAGCAGTACTTC. Residues: CASSPRAPYEQYF.

This clonotype was detected only a few times. The gene calls are TRBV9 and TRBJ1-3; no definite D call. The germline V and J ends were trimmed by 1 base and 0 bases, with 8 bases remaining between them. The V gene's germline CDR1 is SGDLS and CDR2 YYNGEE. This CDR3 comprises 15 residues. The CDR3 loop reads CASSVNWGSGNTIYF. In nucleotides, the CDR3 is TGTGCCAGCAGCGTAAACTGGGGCTCTGGAAACACCATATATTTT.

This clonotype was seen ten or more times. V is TRBV12-3 or TRBV12-4 and J is TRBJ1-5; D ambiguous. V was trimmed by 1 base and J by 4 bases, leaving 14 bases between them. There are 16 residues in the CDR3. CDR3 residues: CASSLDGVGLNQPQHF. CDR3 sequence (DNA): TGTGCCAGCAGTTTAGACGGGGTTGGGTTAAATCAGCCCCAGCATTTT.

There are many counts of this clonotype. V is TRBV29-1 and J is TRBJ2-3; tentative D call: TRBD2 (6 bases). Germline V gene sequence: CDR1 SQVTM, CDR2 ANQGSEA. This CDR3 is built from 14 residues. V lost 8 bases to trimming and J lost 1 base, with 16 bases between them. The CDR3 DNA is TGCAGCACGGGGACTCAACCGTGCACAGATACGCAGTATTTT. This encodes CSTGTQPCTDTQYF.

CDR3 in amino acids: CASSLPLGLAGVAKNIQYF. The CDR3 region has the DNA TGTGCCAGCAGTCTACCCCTGGGACTAGCGGGAGTAGCCAAAAACATTCAGTACTTC. This chain joins TRBV6-2 or TRBV6-3 and TRBJ2-4; 14 bases are shared with TRBD2. Trimming took 5 bases from V and 0 from J; bases not matched to a gene: 9. The CDR3 loop spans 19 amino acids. Germline V lookup: CDR1 MNHEY, CDR2 SVGEGT.